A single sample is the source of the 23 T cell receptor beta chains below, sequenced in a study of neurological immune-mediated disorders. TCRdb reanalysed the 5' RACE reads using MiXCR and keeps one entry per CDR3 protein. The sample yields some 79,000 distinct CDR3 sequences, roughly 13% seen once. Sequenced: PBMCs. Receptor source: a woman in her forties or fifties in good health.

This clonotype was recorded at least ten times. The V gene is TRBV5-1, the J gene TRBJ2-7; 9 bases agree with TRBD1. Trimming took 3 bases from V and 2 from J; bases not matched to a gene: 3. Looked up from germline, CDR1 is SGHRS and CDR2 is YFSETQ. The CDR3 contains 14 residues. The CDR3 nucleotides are TGCGCCAGCAGCTCCGGGACAGGGCCCTACGAGCAGTACTTC. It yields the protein CASSSGTGPYEQYF.

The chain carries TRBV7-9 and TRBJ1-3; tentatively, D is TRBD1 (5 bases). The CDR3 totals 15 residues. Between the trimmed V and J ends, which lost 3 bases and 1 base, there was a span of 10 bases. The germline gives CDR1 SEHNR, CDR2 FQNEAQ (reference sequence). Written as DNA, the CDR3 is TGTGCCAGCAGCTTGAGGTCAGGGTCTGGAAACACCATATATTTT. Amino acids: CASSLRSGSGNTIYF. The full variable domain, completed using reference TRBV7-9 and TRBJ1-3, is DTGVSQNPRHKITKRGQNVTFRCDPISEHNRLYWYRQTLGQGPEFLTYFQNEAQLEKSRLLSDRFSAERPKGSFSTLEIQRTEQGDSAMYLCASSLRSGSGNTIYFGEGSWLTVV.

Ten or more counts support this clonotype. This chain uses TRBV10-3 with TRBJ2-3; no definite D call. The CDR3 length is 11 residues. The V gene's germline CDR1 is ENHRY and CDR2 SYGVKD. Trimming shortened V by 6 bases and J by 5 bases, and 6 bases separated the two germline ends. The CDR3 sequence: CAISLQDTQYF. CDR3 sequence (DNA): TGTGCCATCAGCCTACAAGATACGCAGTATTTT.

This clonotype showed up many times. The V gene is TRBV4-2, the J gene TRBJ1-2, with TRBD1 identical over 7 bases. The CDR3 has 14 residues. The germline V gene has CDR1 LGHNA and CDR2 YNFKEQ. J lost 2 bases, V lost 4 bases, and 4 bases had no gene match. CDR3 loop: CASSRQGSNYGYTF. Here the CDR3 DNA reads TGTGCCAGCAGCCGACAGGGTTCGAACTATGGCTACACCTTC.

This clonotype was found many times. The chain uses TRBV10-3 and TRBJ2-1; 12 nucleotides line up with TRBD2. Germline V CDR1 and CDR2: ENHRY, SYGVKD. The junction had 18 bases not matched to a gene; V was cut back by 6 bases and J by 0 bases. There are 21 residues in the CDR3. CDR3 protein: CAISPSGGASRGRHSYNEQFF. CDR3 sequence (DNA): TGTGCCATCAGCCCTAGCGGGGGGGCGAGTAGAGGTCGTCACTCCTACAATGAGCAGTTCTTC.

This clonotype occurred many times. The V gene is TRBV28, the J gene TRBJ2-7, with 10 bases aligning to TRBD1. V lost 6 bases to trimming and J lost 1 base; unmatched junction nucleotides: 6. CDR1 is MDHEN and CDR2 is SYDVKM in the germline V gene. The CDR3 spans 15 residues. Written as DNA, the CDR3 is TGTGCCAGCAGCCTCCCGGGACAGGGGTCCTACGAGCAGTACTTC. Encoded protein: CASSLPGQGSYEQYF.

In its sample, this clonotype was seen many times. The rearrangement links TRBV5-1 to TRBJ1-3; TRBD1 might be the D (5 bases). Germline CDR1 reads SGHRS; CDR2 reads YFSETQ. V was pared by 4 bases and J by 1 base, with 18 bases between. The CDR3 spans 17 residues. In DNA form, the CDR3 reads TGCGCCAGCAGCACCTCGGGACGGAACCCATCTGGAAACACCATATATTTT. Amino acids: CASSTSGRNPSGNTIYF.

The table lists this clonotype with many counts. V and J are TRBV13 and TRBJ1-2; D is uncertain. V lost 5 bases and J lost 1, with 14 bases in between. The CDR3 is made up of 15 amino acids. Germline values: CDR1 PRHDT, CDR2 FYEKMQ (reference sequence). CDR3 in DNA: TGTGCCAGCAGCCAAGGGCCAAACGATAACTATGGCTACACCTTC. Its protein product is CASSQGPNDNYGYTF.

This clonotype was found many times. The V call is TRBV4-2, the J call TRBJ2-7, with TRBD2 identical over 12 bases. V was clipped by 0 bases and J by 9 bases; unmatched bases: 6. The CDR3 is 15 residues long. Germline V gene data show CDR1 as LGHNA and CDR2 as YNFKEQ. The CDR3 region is CASSQELAGGDGQYF. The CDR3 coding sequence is TGTGCCAGCAGCCAAGAACTAGCGGGGGGAGACGGGCAGTACTTC.

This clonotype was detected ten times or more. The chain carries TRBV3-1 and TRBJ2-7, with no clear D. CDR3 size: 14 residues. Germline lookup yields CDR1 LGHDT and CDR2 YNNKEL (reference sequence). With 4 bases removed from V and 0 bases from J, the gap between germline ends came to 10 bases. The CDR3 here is CASSPFGGSYEQYF. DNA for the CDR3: TGTGCCAGCAGCCCTTTTGGCGGCTCCTACGAGCAGTACTTC.

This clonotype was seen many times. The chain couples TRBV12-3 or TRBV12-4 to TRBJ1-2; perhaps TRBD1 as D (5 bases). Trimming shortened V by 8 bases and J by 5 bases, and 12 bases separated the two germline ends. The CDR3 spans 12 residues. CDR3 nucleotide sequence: TGTGCCAGCCTTGGGGACGCATATGGCTACACCTTC. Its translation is CASLGDAYGYTF.

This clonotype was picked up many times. Here the CDR3 DNA reads TGCGCCAGCAGCGGAGGACACGCTGCCAACATGAACACTGAAGCTTTCTTT. Translated, it gives CASSGGHAANMNTEAFF. V gene TRBV5-1 combines with J gene TRBJ1-1, with D possibly matching TRBD1 (5 bases). Germline lookup yields CDR1 SGHRS and CDR2 YFSETQ. V was clipped by 4 bases and J by 0 bases, with 19 bases between them. This CDR3 is built from 17 residues.

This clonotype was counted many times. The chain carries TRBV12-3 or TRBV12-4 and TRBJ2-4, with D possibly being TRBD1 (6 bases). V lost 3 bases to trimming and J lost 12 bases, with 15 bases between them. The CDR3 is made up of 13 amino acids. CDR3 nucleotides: TGTGCCAGCAGTTTCCTCGGGCTCAGGGGTCAGTACTTC. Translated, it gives CASSFLGLRGQYF.

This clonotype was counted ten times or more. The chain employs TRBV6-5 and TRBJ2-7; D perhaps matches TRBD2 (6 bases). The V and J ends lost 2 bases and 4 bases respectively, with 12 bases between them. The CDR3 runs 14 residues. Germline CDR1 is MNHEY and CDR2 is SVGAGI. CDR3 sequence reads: CASSYRGDRYEQYF. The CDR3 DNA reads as TGTGCCAGCAGTTACCGCGGGGATAGGTACGAGCAGTACTTC.

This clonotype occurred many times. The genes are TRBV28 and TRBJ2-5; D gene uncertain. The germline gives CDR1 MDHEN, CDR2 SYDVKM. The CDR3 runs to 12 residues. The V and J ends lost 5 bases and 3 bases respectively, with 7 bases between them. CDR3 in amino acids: CASSTPEETQYF. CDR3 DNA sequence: TGTGCCAGCAGTACCCCAGAAGAGACCCAGTACTTC.

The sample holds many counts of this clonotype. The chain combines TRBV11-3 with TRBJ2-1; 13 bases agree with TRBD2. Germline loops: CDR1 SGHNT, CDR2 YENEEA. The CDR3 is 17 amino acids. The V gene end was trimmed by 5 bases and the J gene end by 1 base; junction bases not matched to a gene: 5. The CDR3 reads CASSGLAGVISYNEQFF. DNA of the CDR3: TGTGCCAGCAGCGGACTAGCGGGAGTGATTTCCTACAATGAGCAGTTCTTC.

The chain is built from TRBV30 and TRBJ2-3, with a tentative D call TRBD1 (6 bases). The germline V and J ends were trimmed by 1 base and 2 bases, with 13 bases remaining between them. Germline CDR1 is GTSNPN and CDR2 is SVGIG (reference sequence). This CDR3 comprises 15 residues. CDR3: CAWSAGHLFTDTQYF. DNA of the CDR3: TGTGCCTGGAGTGCGGGACATCTATTCACAGATACGCAGTATTTT.

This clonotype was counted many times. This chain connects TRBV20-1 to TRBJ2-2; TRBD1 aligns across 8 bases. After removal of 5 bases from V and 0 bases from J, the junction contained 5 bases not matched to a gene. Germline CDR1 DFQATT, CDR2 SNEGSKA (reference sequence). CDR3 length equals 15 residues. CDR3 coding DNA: TGCAGTGCTTCAAGGACAGGGTCGAACACCGGGGAGCTGTTTTTT. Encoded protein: CSASRTGSNTGELFF.

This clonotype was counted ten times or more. CDR3 loop: CASLGRGATNYGYTF. The CDR3 coding sequence is TGTGCCAGCTTAGGCAGGGGTGCAACTAACTATGGCTACACCTTC. J is TRBJ1-2 and V is TRBV28; TRBD1 might be the D (6 bases). V lost 8 bases and J 0 bases, leaving 16 bases between the germline ends. The CDR3 sequence is 15 residues long. The germline V gene has CDR1 MDHEN and CDR2 SYDVKM.

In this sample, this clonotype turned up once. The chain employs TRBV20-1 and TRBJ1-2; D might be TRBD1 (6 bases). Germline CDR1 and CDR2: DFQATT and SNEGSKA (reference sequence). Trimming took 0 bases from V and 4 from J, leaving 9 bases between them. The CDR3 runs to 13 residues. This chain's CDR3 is CSAREGGGYGYTF. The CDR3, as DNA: TGCAGTGCTAGAGAAGGAGGGGGCTATGGCTACACCTTC.

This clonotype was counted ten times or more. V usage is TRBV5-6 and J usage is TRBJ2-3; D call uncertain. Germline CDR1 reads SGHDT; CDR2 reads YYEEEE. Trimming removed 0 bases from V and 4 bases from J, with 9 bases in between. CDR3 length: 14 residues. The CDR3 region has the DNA TGTGCCAGCAGCTTGGGTGGCTATCCAGATACGCAGTATTTT. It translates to CASSLGGYPDTQYF.

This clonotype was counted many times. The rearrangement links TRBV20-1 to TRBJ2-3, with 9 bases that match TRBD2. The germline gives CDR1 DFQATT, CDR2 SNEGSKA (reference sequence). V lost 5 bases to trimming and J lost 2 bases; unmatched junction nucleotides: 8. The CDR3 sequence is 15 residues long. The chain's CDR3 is CSAPFEREDTDTQYF. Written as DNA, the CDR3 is TGCAGTGCTCCCTTCGAGCGGGAGGACACAGATACGCAGTATTTT.

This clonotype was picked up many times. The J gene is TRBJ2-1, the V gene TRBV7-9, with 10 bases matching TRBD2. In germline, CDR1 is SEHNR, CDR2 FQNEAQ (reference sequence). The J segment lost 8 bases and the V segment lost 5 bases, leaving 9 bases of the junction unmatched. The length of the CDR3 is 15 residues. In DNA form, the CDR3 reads TGTGCCAGCAGCCCCAGAGCGGGGGGGCCGGATGAGCAGTTCTTC. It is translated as CASSPRAGGPDEQFF. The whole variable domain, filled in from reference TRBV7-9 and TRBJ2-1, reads DTGVSQNPRHKITKRGQNVTFRCDPISEHNRLYWYRQTLGQGPEFLTYFQNEAQLEKSRLLSDRFSAERPKGSFSTLEIQRTEQGDSAMYLCASSPRAGGPDEQFFGPGTRLTVL.